These 14 T cell receptor beta chains originate from one sample sequenced in a study of OX40 agonist ivuxolimab in advanced cancers. This table comes from immunoSEQ multiplex PCR, and its TCRdb copy is limited to in-frame clones, with some not included. The sample holds some 38,000 clones, about 90% seen once. Sequencing used CD4+ or CD8+ T cells sorted from blood, obtained in a trial of the OX40 agonist ivuxolimab. Receptors were obtained from an adult with an advanced solid tumor such as melanoma, head and neck, liver or kidney cancer.

This sequence joins TRBV5-4 and TRBJ2-1; D is possibly TRBD1 (6 bases). The CDR3 is made up of 14 amino acids. The ends were cut back, 1 base at V and 9 bases at J, with 14 bases in the middle. Germline CDR1 SGHNT, CDR2 YYREEE (reference sequence). The CDR3 DNA reads TGTGCCAGCAGCTTGATGATCGAAGGGGGTGAGCAGTTCTTC. Protein sequence: CASSLMIEGGEQFF.

The chain has TRBV5-6 and TRBJ2-3, with D unresolved. The CDR3 consists of 13 residues. The germline V gene has CDR1 SGHDT and CDR2 YYEEEE. Trimming took 0 bases from V and 5 from J, leaving 7 bases between them. The CDR3 loop is CASSLGWVDTQYF. The CDR3 DNA reads TGTGCCAGCAGCTTGGGCTGGGTAGATACGCAGTATTTT.

Regarding this clone: Other DNA sequences within the sample encode an identical CDR3. The genes are TRBV7-9 and TRBJ2-7; 8 positions match TRBD1. The CDR3 is 14 amino acids. V gave up 2 bases and J gave up 4 bases; unmatched junction bases: 4. Germline values: CDR1 SEHNR, CDR2 FQNEAQ (reference sequence). CDR3 bases: TGTGCCAGCAGCTTACCGACAGGGGTATACGAGCAGTACTTC. Protein sequence: CASSLPTGVYEQYF.

The V gene is TRBV7-9, the J gene TRBJ1-3, with D tentatively TRBD1 (6 bases). Trimming shortened V by 3 bases and J by 4 bases, and 13 bases separated the two germline ends. The CDR3 contains 15 residues. CDR1 and CDR2 (germline): SEHNR, FQNEAQ (reference sequence). The CDR3 sequence: CASSFSGTTGNTIYF. CDR3 coding DNA: TGTGCCAGCAGCTTCTCCGGGACAACCGGAAACACCATATATTTT.

This clone has only one observation. This sequence joins TRBV11-2 and TRBJ1-5, with D possibly TRBD1 on 5 matching bases. CDR3 size: 13 residues. Trimming stripped 4 bases from V and 2 bases from J, with 6 bases between. CDR1 SGHAT and CDR2 FQNNGV come from the germline V gene. The CDR3 DNA sequence: TGTGCCAGCAGCTGGGACGGCAATCAGCCCCAGCATTTT. Protein product: CASSWDGNQPQHF.

The V and J genes are TRBV14 and TRBJ2-1, with 10 bases fitting TRBD2. The CDR3 runs 15 residues. After removal of 1 base from V and 9 bases from J, the junction contained 6 bases not matched to a gene. Germline values: CDR1 SGHDN, CDR2 FVKESK. CDR3 protein: CASSQAAGGPIEQFF. CDR3 bases: TGTGCCAGCAGCCAAGCAGCGGGAGGGCCGATTGAGCAGTTCTTC.

V usage is TRBV13 and J usage is TRBJ2-1, with D perhaps matching TRBD2 (6 bases). V lost 8 bases and J lost 8, with 19 bases in between. Germline-derived CDR1 and CDR2 are PRHDT and FYEKMQ (reference sequence). This CDR3 is built from 14 residues. The CDR3 loop reads CASSLATLGDEQFF. The CDR3 coding sequence is TGTGCCAGCTCCCTAGCGACACTAGGGGATGAGCAGTTCTTC.

This clone came up a few times. The V gene is TRBV10-1, the J gene TRBJ2-1; the match to TRBD2 covers 9 bases. Germline values: CDR1 WNHNN, CDR2 SYGVQD (reference sequence). V dropped 2 bases and J dropped 3; count of bases not matched to a gene: 5. The length of the CDR3 is 16 residues. CDR3 loop: CASSEGSGGRYNEQFF. The CDR3 DNA reads TGCGCCAGCAGTGAGGGTAGCGGGGGCCGCTACAATGAGCAGTTCTTC.

The chain uses TRBV28 and TRBJ2-7; D may match TRBD1 or TRBD2 (6 bases each). In germline, CDR1 is MDHEN, CDR2 SYDVKM. Trimming removed 7 bases from V and 1 base from J, with 17 bases in between. This CDR3 is 15 amino acids long. This chain's CDR3 is CASNQRGVWSYEQYF. The CDR3 nucleotides are TGTGCCAGCAACCAAAGGGGGGTCTGGTCCTACGAGCAGTACTTC.

This sequence joins TRBV10-3 and TRBJ2-5; weak D call: TRBD2 (7 bases). Per the germline V gene, CDR1 is ENHRY and CDR2 is SYGVKD. V was clipped by 8 bases and J by 0 bases, with 10 bases between them. The CDR3 covers 13 residues. The CDR3 loop is CAIGGDNQETQYF. CDR3 bases: TGTGCCATCGGGGGGGACAACCAAGAGACCCAGTACTTC.

The chain uses TRBV28 and TRBJ1-2; 7 bases align to TRBD1. V lost 8 bases and J lost 2; bases outside the gene matches: 23. The CDR3 consists of 19 residues. Germline V lookup: CDR1 MDHEN, CDR2 SYDVKM. Written as DNA, the CDR3 is TGTGCCAGCGGAGGACTCGTTCTCGTAGGGACAGACCCAAACTATGGCTACACCTTC. Translation gives CASGGLVLVGTDPNYGYTF.

This chain links TRBV6-5 with TRBJ1-2; D perhaps matches TRBD1 (5 bases). V was shortened by 0 bases and J by 8 bases, with 16 bases between the two germline ends. The V gene's germline CDR1 is MNHEY and CDR2 SVGAGI. The CDR3 is 15 residues long. The CDR3 loop reads CASSYSMSGPRGYTF. CDR3 sequence (DNA): TGTGCCAGCAGTTACTCGATGTCAGGGCCTCGAGGCTACACCTTC.

The genes are TRBV29-1 and TRBJ2-1; TRBD1 matches at 9 bases. The CDR3 has 15 residues. The germline V gene encodes CDR1 SQVTM and CDR2 ANQGSEA. V shed 3 bases and J 0 bases; nucleotides not matched to a gene: 3. The chain's CDR3 is CSVDGTGSSYNEQFF. The CDR3, as DNA: TGCAGCGTTGACGGGACAGGGAGCTCCTACAATGAGCAGTTCTTC.

The chain couples TRBV28 to TRBJ2-6; tentatively, D is TRBD2 (5 bases). The germline V gene has CDR1 MDHEN and CDR2 SYDVKM. The V end lost 3 bases, the J end lost 0 bases, and 15 bases lay between the germline ends. The CDR3 loop spans 18 amino acids. The CDR3 DNA is TGTGCCAGCAGTTTCCCGGGGAGCATCGGCTCTGGGGCCAACGTCCTGACTTTC. Amino acids: CASSFPGSIGSGANVLTF.